This T cell receptor beta chain originates from a study of blood T cell repertoires in COVID-19. Germline V gene lookup returns CDR1 MGHRA and CDR2 YSYEKL. The CDR3 covers 14 residues. Deletions cut 0 bases from V and 8 bases from J, with 10 bases between. Libraries were prepared by immunoSEQ multiplex PCR; TCRdb keeps only in-frame clonotypes and omits some of them. The data contain approximately 30,000 clones, over 75% of them singletons. Sequencing input: peripheral blood. This TCR derives from a human donor in a cohort sampled during active COVID-19. This chain uses TRBV4-1 with TRBJ1-4, with D perhaps TRBD1 (6 bases). This CDR3 reads CASSQEGGREKLFF. CDR3 DNA sequence: TGCGCCAGCAGCCAAGAGGGGGGGCGGGAAAAACTGTTTTTT.